These 14 T cell receptor beta chains were all obtained from the same sample, sequenced in a study of blood T cell repertoires in COVID-19 (TCRdb year 2020). Library preparation used the immunoSEQ multiplex PCR assay. TCRdb provides this immuneACCESS table in a form limited to in-frame rearrangements. Some clones are lacking; in checked studies, under half of them reflect an unresolved V gene, and why the rest are absent is not known. Counted in this sample were approximately 70,000 clones; about 90% of them appeared once. Approximately 6.7% of the sample lies in the top ten. Material: peripheral blood. These receptors were obtained from a woman older than 75 with active COVID-19.

The J gene is TRBJ2-4, the V gene TRBV7-2; TRBD2 aligns across 8 bases. Germline V gives CDR1 SGHTA, CDR2 FQGNSA. V lost 5 bases, J lost 6 bases, and 9 bases stayed unmatched. This CDR3 spans 15 amino acids. The chain's CDR3 is CASSLQSREGNIQYF. In DNA, the CDR3 is TGTGCCAGCAGCCTCCAGAGCCGGGAGGGAAACATTCAGTACTTC.

This chain uses TRBV7-3 with TRBJ2-3; D not resolved. This CDR3 spans 14 amino acids. Between the trimmed V and J ends, which lost 0 bases and 0 bases, there was a span of 4 bases. The germline V gene encodes CDR1 SGHTA and CDR2 FQGTGA. The CDR3 region is CASSLTASTDTQYF. The CDR3 DNA reads as TGTGCCAGCAGCTTAACGGCTAGCACAGATACGCAGTATTTT.

The V gene is TRBV23-1, the J gene TRBJ2-5, with D possibly TRBD1 on 6 matching bases. TRBV23-1 carries the ORF label, with uncertain function. The length of the CDR3 is 15 residues. V gave up 0 bases and J gave up 5 bases, with 13 bases separating them. The CDR3 nucleotides read TGCGCCAGCAGTCAATCGGGGGCCCAGGAGGAGACCCAGTACTTC. Protein product: CASSQSGAQEETQYF.

The chain carries TRBV2 and TRBJ1-1; D unclear. Germline lookup yields CDR1 SNHLY and CDR2 FYNNEI. The ends were cut back, 6 bases at V and 1 base at J, with 12 bases in the middle. The CDR3 extends over 14 amino acids. The CDR3 DNA sequence: TGTGCCAGCAGCCAGAATACAGAGAACACTGAAGCTTTCTTT. It codes for CASSQNTENTEAFF.

The sample holds one count of this clone. This rearrangement joins TRBV19 to TRBJ2-3; a possible D gene is TRBD2 (7 bases). Germline lookup yields CDR1 LNHDA and CDR2 SQIVND (reference sequence). Between the trimmed V and J ends, which lost 7 bases and 4 bases, there was a span of 18 bases. The CDR3 is 15 residues long. As DNA, the CDR3 is TGTGCCAGTATGGGCGGGAGAGGGGGACCAGATACGCAGTATTTT. It translates to CASMGGRGGPDTQYF.

The chain employs TRBV19 and TRBJ2-1, with D perhaps TRBD1 (6 bases). The germline V and J ends were trimmed by 9 bases and 0 bases, with 21 bases remaining between them. CDR1 and CDR2 (germline): LNHDA, SQIVND (reference sequence). This CDR3 spans 17 amino acids. The CDR3 region has the DNA TGTGCCAGCAACGGACAGCCAGGGACAACCTCCTACAATGAGCAGTTCTTC. This translates into CASNGQPGTTSYNEQFF.

This sequence joins TRBV7-9 and TRBJ2-5, with a tentative D call TRBD2 (5 bases). Germline CDR1 and CDR2: SEHNR and FQNEAQ (reference sequence). This CDR3 has 12 amino acids. V lost 1 base and J lost 10, with 10 bases in between. CDR3 nucleotides: TGTGCCAGCAGCTTAGAACTTGAGGGCCAGTACTTC. It yields the protein CASSLELEGQYF.

This chain joins TRBV28 and TRBJ1-5; D not certain. The germline V gene encodes CDR1 MDHEN and CDR2 SYDVKM. The CDR3 totals 14 residues. Trimming removed 3 bases from V and 5 bases from J, with 11 bases in between. CDR3 bases: TGTGCCAGCAGTTTGAGCCAGGCAGATCAGCCCCAGCATTTT. Amino acid sequence: CASSLSQADQPQHF.

V and J are TRBV28 and TRBJ2-5, with D perhaps TRBD2 (5 bases). With 7 bases removed from V and 5 bases from J, the gap between germline ends came to 17 bases. The length of the CDR3 is 14 residues. Germline V CDR1 and CDR2: MDHEN, SYDVKM. This chain's CDR3 is CASTGLTSGETQYF. The CDR3 nucleotides read TGTGCCAGCACCGGACTGACGTCGGGTGAGACCCAGTACTTC. Supplemented by reference TRBV28 and TRBJ2-5, the full variable domain reads DVKVTQSSRYLVKRTGEKVFLECVQDMDHENMFWYRQDPGLGLRLIYFSYDVKMKEKGDIPEGYSVSREKKERFSLILESASTNQTSMYLCASTGLTSGETQYFGPGTRLLVL.

The chain recombines TRBV6-5 with TRBJ2-7, with 7 bases matching TRBD1. V was clipped by 6 bases and J by 0 bases; unmatched bases: 5. The CDR3 has 14 amino acids. Germline-derived CDR1 and CDR2 are MNHEY and SVGAGI. The CDR3 loop reads CASSKGTASYEQYF. CDR3 bases: TGTGCCAGCAGCAAGGGGACAGCCTCCTACGAGCAGTACTTC.

This CDR3 is CASSGEILYNSPLHF. Written as DNA, the CDR3 is TGTGCCAGCAGTGGGGAGATCCTCTATAATTCACCCCTCCACTTT. This chain links TRBV7-8 with TRBJ1-6; D is unclear. Germline assignment: CDR1 SGHVS and CDR2 FQNEAQ. V lost 6 bases, J lost 3 bases, and 12 bases lay in between. The CDR3 loop spans 15 amino acids.

This clone appeared once. This rearrangement joins TRBV19 to TRBJ2-2, with D tentatively TRBD1 (6 bases). Looked up from germline, CDR1 is LNHDA and CDR2 is SQIVND (reference sequence). This CDR3 has 14 residues. The ends were cut back, 3 bases at V and 3 bases at J, with 8 bases in the middle. The CDR3 DNA sequence: TGTGCCAGTAGTATTACAGGGTACACCGGGGAGCTGTTTTTT. As protein: CASSITGYTGELFF.

The rearrangement links TRBV4-1 to TRBJ2-7, with D unclear. Germline assignment: CDR1 MGHRA and CDR2 YSYEKL. The CDR3 has 16 residues. Trimming shortened V by 4 bases and J by 0 bases, and 16 bases separated the two germline ends. The CDR3 sequence: CASSLFLRSSSYEQYF. In nucleotides, the CDR3 is TGCGCCAGCAGCCTATTTTTACGCTCCAGCTCCTACGAGCAGTACTTC.

The rearrangement joins TRBV19 to TRBJ2-7; a weak D match, TRBD1 (6 bases). V lost 9 bases to trimming and J lost 2 bases, with 14 bases between them. Germline V gene sequence: CDR1 LNHDA, CDR2 SQIVND (reference sequence). The CDR3 sequence is 13 residues long. CDR3 sequence (DNA): TGTGCCAGCTCCGCGGACAGAACCTACGAGCAGTACTTC. Its protein product is CASSADRTYEQYF.